This T cell receptor (beta chain) is drawn from a study of T cell repertoires in cytomegalovirus infection. The overall study: In public TCR beta signatures, there were indications of both CMV infection and matching HLA type.

Broader study findings: Public TCR beta family frequency separated CMV-and-HLA carriers, including in an independent cohort. There were HLA-C-restricted CMV-specific TCR beta clonotypes dominating the ex vivo response.

MiXCR was run by TCRdb on the reads, yielding one entry per CDR3 protein. The data hold about 530,000 distinct CDR3 sequences, with around a quarter observed a single time. This clonotype appeared a few times. As yet, its antigen is unknown. V dropped 2 bases and J dropped 8 bases, with 24 bases sitting between them. The CDR3 sequence is 17 residues long. The V gene's germline CDR1 is SGHVS and CDR2 FNYEAQ. Sequencing was carried out using PBMCs. The V call is TRBV7-6, the J call TRBJ1-2; maybe TRBD1 (5 bases). The receptor was isolated from a human donor in good health (CMV status not recorded). Some clones in this sample may be carry-over from other donors' samples. The CDR3 coding sequence is TGTGCCAGCAGCTTACCGGAACAGGACGGTGGAAGGGGCGGCTACACCTTC. Amino acid sequence: CASSLPEQDGGRGGYTF.